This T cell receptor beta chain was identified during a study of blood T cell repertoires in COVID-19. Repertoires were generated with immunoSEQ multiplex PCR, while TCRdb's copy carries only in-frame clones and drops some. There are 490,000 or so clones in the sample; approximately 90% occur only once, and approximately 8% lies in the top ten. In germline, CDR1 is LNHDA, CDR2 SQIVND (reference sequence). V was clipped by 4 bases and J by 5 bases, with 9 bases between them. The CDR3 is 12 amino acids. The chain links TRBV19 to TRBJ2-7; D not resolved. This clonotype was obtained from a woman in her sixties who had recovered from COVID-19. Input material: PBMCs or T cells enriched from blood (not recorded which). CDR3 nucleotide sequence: TGTGCCAGTAGTACCCCTTCCCACGAGCAGTACTTC. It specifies CASSTPSHEQYF.